This T cell receptor (beta chain) appears in the sequencing data of a study of blood T cell repertoires in COVID-19. In the study overall: Sample material is recorded as cDNA or gDNA derived from T cells, B-cell-depleted T cells, or PBMCs.

Repertoires were generated with immunoSEQ multiplex PCR, while TCRdb's copy carries only in-frame clones and drops some. The sample consists of some 87,000 clones, approximately 90% of them appearing once. V was pared by 1 base and J by 6 bases, with 10 bases of the junction left unmatched. This CDR3 is built from 17 residues. Looked up from germline, CDR1 is KGHSH and CDR2 is LQKENI. V and J are TRBV18 and TRBJ2-2, with 8 bases lining up with TRBD1. This clonotype was obtained from a human donor with COVID-19, enrolled during active disease. The donor label of this sample is uncertain. Sequenced material: peripheral blood. The CDR3 nucleotides are TGTGCCAGCTCACCACTCCCCCAGGGGGCTATTGCCGGGGAGCTGTTTTTT. Its translation is CASSPLPQGAIAGELFF.